The clone carrying this T cell receptor (beta chain) was observed a handful of times. Its antigen is currently unknown. These data are taken from a study of beta chain features in type 1 diabetes. Study at large: In all, about 110 million sorted cells from all samples were analyzed.

The study reverse transcribed the entire isolated RNA, so it sequenced expressed TCRB transcripts. Measured with immunoSEQ multiplex PCR; TCRdb has only the in-frame clones, and not every one. The sample lists 350,000 or so clones, 15% to 20% occurring once. The CDR3 length is 15 residues. Looked up from germline, CDR1 is KGHSH and CDR2 is LQKENI. With V trimmed by 4 bases and J by 3 bases, 3 bases remained unmatched. Study-level findings and limits: Naive, central memory and Treg TCRB repertoires appeared more alike in patients than in healthy donors. Any role of HLA type in TCRB rearrangement remained unresolved here.

Staining for CD45RO/CCR7/CD25/CD127/CD95/CD27 allowed sorting of CD4+ naive, central memory, regulatory and stem cell-like memory cells. Input material: naive CD4+ T cells from blood. The clonotype originates from a young woman in good health. J is TRBJ1-5 and V is TRBV18, with 10 bases identical to TRBD1. The CDR3 here is CASSRDRGANQPQHF. The CDR3 region has the DNA TGTGCCAGCTCACGGGACAGGGGCGCCAATCAGCCCCAGCATTTT.